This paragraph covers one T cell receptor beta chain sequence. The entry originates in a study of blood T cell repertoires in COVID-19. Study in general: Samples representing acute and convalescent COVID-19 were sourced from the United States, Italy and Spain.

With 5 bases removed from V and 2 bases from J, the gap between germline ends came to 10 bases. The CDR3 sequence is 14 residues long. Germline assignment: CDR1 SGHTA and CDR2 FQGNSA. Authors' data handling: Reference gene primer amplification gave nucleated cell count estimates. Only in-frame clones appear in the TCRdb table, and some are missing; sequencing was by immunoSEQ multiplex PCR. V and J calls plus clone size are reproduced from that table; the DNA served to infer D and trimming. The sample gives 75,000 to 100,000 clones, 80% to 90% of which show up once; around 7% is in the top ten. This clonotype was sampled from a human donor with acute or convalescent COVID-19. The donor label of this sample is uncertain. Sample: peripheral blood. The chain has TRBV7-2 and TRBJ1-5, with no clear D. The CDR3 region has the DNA TGTGCCAGCAGCCCGCGTGTTGGCAATCAGCCCCAGCATTTT. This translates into CASSPRVGNQPQHF.